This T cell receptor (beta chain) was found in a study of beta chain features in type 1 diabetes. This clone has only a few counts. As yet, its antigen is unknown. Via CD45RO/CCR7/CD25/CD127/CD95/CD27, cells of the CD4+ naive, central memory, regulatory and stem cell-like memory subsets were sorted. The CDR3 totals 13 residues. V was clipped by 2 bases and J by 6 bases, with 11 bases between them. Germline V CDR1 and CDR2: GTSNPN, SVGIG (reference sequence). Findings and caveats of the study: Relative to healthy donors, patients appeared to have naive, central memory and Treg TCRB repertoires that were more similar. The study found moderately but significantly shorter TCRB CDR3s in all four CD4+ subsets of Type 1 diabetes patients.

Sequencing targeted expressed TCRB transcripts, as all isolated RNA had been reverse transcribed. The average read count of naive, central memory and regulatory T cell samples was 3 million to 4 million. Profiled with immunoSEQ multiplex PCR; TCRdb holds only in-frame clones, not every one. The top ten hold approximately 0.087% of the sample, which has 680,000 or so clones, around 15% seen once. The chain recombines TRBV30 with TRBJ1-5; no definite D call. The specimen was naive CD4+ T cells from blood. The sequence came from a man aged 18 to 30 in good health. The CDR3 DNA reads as TGTGCCTGGAGTCGTCTTGGGAGTCAGCCCCAGCATTTT. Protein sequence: CAWSRLGSQPQHF.